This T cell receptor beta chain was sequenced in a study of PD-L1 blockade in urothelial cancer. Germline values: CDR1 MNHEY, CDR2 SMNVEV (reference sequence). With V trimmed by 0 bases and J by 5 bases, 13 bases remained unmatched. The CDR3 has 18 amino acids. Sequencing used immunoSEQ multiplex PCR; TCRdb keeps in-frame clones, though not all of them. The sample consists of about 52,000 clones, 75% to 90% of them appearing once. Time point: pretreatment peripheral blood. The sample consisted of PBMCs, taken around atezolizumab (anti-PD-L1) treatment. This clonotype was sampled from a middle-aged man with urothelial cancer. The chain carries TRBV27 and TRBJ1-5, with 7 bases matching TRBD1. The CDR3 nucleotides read TGTGCCAGCAGTTTATCCGGGACAGCCCGGGTTGCCGATCAGCCCCAGCATTTT. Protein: CASSLSGTARVADQPQHF.